A selection of T cell receptor beta chains follows, all from one sample in a study of Ad26.COV2.S vaccination and SARS-CoV-2 variants. Clones were sequenced by immunoSEQ multiplex PCR, and TCRdb holds only the in-frame ones, with some missing. This sample has roughly 400,000 clones, with roughly 90% found just once. The sequences come from peripheral blood, collected in a trial of Ad26.COV2.S vaccine versus placebo. These receptor sequences come from a person between 18 and 60 years old who received the Ad26.COV2.S COVID-19 vaccine or a placebo. Each CDR3 is given with its conserved first and last residue. A D gene is named only where the DNA matches it firmly. For some rows the clone size is stated as once, few or many, or as a class when expanded; others skip it.

length	size	D	J	V	DNA	CDR3
17	-	-	TRBJ2-5	TRBV21-1	TGTGCCAGCAGTCCCGAGGATCCAGGGGCGGGTAGCGAGACCCAGTACTTC	CASSPEDPGAGSETQYF
16	-	TRBD2	TRBJ2-5	TRBV5-8	TGTGCCAGCAGCTTGGGACTAGCGGGAGGACAAGAGACCCAGTACTTC	CASSLGLAGGQETQYF
15	-	-	TRBJ2-2	TRBV19	TGTGCCAGTAGTAAACGGACGGCAAACACCGGGGAGCTGTTTTTT	CASSKRTANTGELFF
12	-	-	TRBJ2-7	TRBV2	TGTGCCAGCAAGAGGACAGAGTACGAGCAGTACTTC	CASKRTEYEQYF
13	-	-	TRBJ1-5	TRBV10-1	TGCGCCAGCAGCCTTCAAGGGAATCAGCCCCAGCATTTT	CASSLQGNQPQHF
14	few	-	TRBJ1-6	TRBV2	TGTGCCAGCAGGGGGAGTTCAGATAATTCACCCCTCCACTTT	CASRGSSDNSPLHF
16	-	TRBD1	TRBJ2-2	TRBV5-4	TGTGCCAGCAGACCCGGGACAGGGACCGACCGGGGGGAGCTGTTTTTT	CASRPGTGTDRGELFF
12	-	-	TRBJ2-2	TRBV11-3	TGTGCCAGCAGCTTAGGAGTCGGGGAGCTGTTTTTT	CASSLGVGELFF
13	-	-	TRBJ1-6	TRBV6-5	TGTGCCAGCAGTTACTCGGTCAATTCACCCCTCCACTTT	CASSYSVNSPLHF
15	-	-	TRBJ2-1	TRBV7-3	TGTGCCAGCAGCTCCTATAGAGGATTGGACAATGAGCAGTTCTTC	CASSSYRGLDNEQFF
13	-	-	TRBJ1-1	TRBV11-2	TGTGCCAGCACCGCCGCACTCTACACTGAAGCTTTCTTT	CASTAALYTEAFF
15	-	TRBD2	TRBJ2-5	TRBV11-3	TGTGCCAGCAGCCCCGGGACTAGCGGGATGGAGACCCAGTACTTC	CASSPGTSGMETQYF
14	-	-	TRBJ2-3	TRBV6-5	TGTGCCAGCAGCCCCGTAGTCGGGAGCGATACGCAGTATTTT	CASSPVVGSDTQYF
19	-	TRBD2	TRBJ2-5	TRBV3-1/TRBV3-2	TGTGCCAGCAGCCCCCGCAAAGTAACTGCGGGAGTGTACCAAGAGACCCAGTACTTC	CASSPRKVTAGVYQETQYF
16	-	TRBD1	TRBJ2-5	TRBV11-3	TGTGCCAGCAGCTTATTACGGGACAGGCCACAAGAGACCCAGTACTTC	CASSLLRDRPQETQYF
15	-	-	TRBJ2-7	TRBV5-1	TGCGCCAGCAGCTTGGCCGTCGGAGACTCCTACGAGCAGTACTTC	CASSLAVGDSYEQYF
18	-	TRBD1	TRBJ1-2	TRBV4-1	TGCGCCAGCAGCCAAGAAGGGATCCGGGACAGGGGCCTCTATGGCTACACCTTC	CASSQEGIRDRGLYGYTF
15	-	-	TRBJ2-2	TRBV24-1	TGTGCCACCAGTCACAGGGCGGTTGACACCGGGGAGCTGTTTTTT	CATSHRAVDTGELFF
13	few	-	TRBJ2-5	TRBV24-1	TGTGCCACCAGTGGACCAGGGGCGGGGACCCAGTACTTC	CATSGPGAGTQYF
17	once	-	TRBJ2-6	TRBV28	TGTGCCAGCGGCCCCTTGGACGTAACCTCTGGGGCCAACGTCCTGACTTTC	CASGPLDVTSGANVLTF
19	-	-	TRBJ2-1	TRBV7-3	TGTGCCAGCAGCCCGACAGCGAGGTTACTAGCTGACTCCTACAATGAGCAGTTCTTC	CASSPTARLLADSYNEQFF
14	-	-	TRBJ2-1	TRBV9	TGTGCCAGCAGCGTAGGCCCTAGCCCCAGGCAGCAGTTCTTC	CASSVGPSPRQQFF
13	-	TRBD2	TRBJ2-1	TRBV19	TGTGCCAGTAAGACCGGGACTATGGGTGAGCAGTTCTTC	CASKTGTMGEQFF
14	-	-	TRBJ1-2	TRBV5-1	TGCGCCAGCAGCTTGAATCAGGCCCAATATGGCTACACCTTC	CASSLNQAQYGYTF
15	-	-	TRBJ1-2	TRBV28	TGTGCCAGCAGTACCACAGGGCCCCCTAACTATGGCTACACCTTC	CASSTTGPPNYGYTF
12	-	-	TRBJ2-1	TRBV20-1	TGCAGTGCTAGTGTGGGCGACAATGAGCAGTTCTTC	CSASVGDNEQFF
14	-	-	TRBJ2-2	TRBV5-3	TGTGCCAGAAGGGCTGACAGCAACACCGGGGAGCTGTTTTTT	CARRADSNTGELFF
13	-	TRBD2	TRBJ2-1	TRBV28	TGTGCCAGCACTAGCGGGAGGCTAAATGAGCAGTTCTTC	CASTSGRLNEQFF
13	-	-	TRBJ2-1	TRBV7-9	TGTGCCAGCCTCAAGGATTCCTACAATGAGCAGTTCTTC	CASLKDSYNEQFF
14	-	-	TRBJ2-1	TRBV7-2	TGTGCCAGCAGCTCAAGGAGCTCCTACAATGAGCAGTTCTTC	CASSSRSSYNEQFF
13	many	TRBD2	TRBJ2-7	TRBV29-1	TGCAGCGTCCCCGGGACTAGCGGCTACGAGCAGTACTTC	CSVPGTSGYEQYF
13	few	-	TRBJ2-5	TRBV5-4	TGTGCCAGCAGCTTGGGGACCCAAGAGACCCAGTACTTC	CASSLGTQETQYF
17	-	TRBD2	TRBJ2-2	TRBV5-5	TGTGCCAGCAGCTTGGTTACGGCGGGAGGGCCATCCGGGGAGCTGTTTTTT	CASSLVTAGGPSGELFF
16	-	-	TRBJ2-2	TRBV7-9	TGTGCCAGCAGCTCGGCCCCGGGACAGAACACCGGGGAGCTGTTTTTT	CASSSAPGQNTGELFF
15	-	TRBD2	TRBJ2-1	TRBV6-5	TGTGCCAGCAGTCGGGGGACTAGCCGATACAATGAGCAGTTCTTC	CASSRGTSRYNEQFF
15	-	TRBD2	TRBJ2-7	TRBV7-9	TGTGCCAGCAGCCGCTCTAGCGGGAGCTCCTACGAGCAGTACTTC	CASSRSSGSSYEQYF
15	-	TRBD2	TRBJ2-1	TRBV19	TGTGCCAGTACCGAAACTAGCGGTTCCTACAATGAGCAGTTCTTC	CASTETSGSYNEQFF
16	-	-	TRBJ2-7	TRBV11-2	TGTGCCAGCAGCTTGGCTCCACTCGCGGAGCGCTACGAGCAGTACTTC	CASSLAPLAERYEQYF
15	-	-	TRBJ1-2	TRBV7-2	TGTGCCAGCAGCTTAGCAGGGAACACTAACTATGGCTACACCTTC	CASSLAGNTNYGYTF
15	-	TRBD2	TRBJ2-1	TRBV7-6	TGTGCCAGCAGTTGGACTAGCGGGACCTACAATGAGCAGTTCTTC	CASSWTSGTYNEQFF
15	-	-	TRBJ2-3	TRBV30	TGTGCCTGGAGCCGAGGGGGGGCTGGCACAGATACGCAGTATTTT	CAWSRGGAGTDTQYF
13	-	-	TRBJ2-7	TRBV28	TGTGCCAGCCGCAATGCTTCACCCTACGAGCAGTACTTC	CASRNASPYEQYF
15	-	-	TRBJ1-2	TRBV28	TGTGCCAGCAGTTTATACGGCAGGGGAAACTATGGCTACACCTTC	CASSLYGRGNYGYTF
15	-	-	TRBJ1-4	TRBV18	TGTGCCAGCTCACCACCAACCTTTCAAGGCGAAAAACTGTTTTTT	CASSPPTFQGEKLFF
14	-	-	TRBJ2-6	TRBV9	TGTGCCAGCAGCTTGACTTCTGGGGCCAACGTCCTGACTTTC	CASSLTSGANVLTF
13	-	-	TRBJ1-6	TRBV6-4	TGTGCCAGCAGCCGGGAAGCAAGCTCACCCCTCCACTTT	CASSREASSPLHF
13	few	-	TRBJ2-1	TRBV6-4	TGTGCCAGCAGTGACTCGGAGTCCGATGAGCAGTTCTTC	CASSDSESDEQFF
15	-	-	TRBJ1-5	TRBV5-1	TGCGCCAGCAGCGAAGGCAGGGCGGGCAATCAGCCCCAGCATTTT	CASSEGRAGNQPQHF
12	-	-	TRBJ1-1	TRBV12-5	TGTGCTAGTGGCAGAGGGCCCACTGAAGCTTTCTTT	CASGRGPTEAFF
13	-	TRBD1	TRBJ2-5	TRBV19	TGTGCCAGTGGACAGGGGGCTAGGGAGACCCAGTACTTC	CASGQGARETQYF
15	-	-	TRBJ1-5	TRBV6-5	TGTGCCAGCAGACGCGACAGGTTGGGGAATCAGCCCCAGCATTTT	CASRRDRLGNQPQHF